The 21 T cell receptor beta chains below all came from one sample that was sequenced in a study of human T cells and chemical hapten exposure. Time point described: patch test 1, 2 weeks after DPC sensitization. As for treatment: therapeutic diphenylcyclopropenone sensitization with weekly scalp DPC. TCRdb processed the RACE reads anew with MiXCR; each CDR3 protein has one entry. The sample holds a few hundred thousand distinct CDR3 sequences, roughly 4.8% seen once. This material consisted of whole blood, taken in connection with sensitization to the hapten diphenylcyclopropenone (DPC). The receptors originated from a woman aged 45-65 years with alopecia areata. Some clones in this sample may be carry-over from other donors' samples.

This clonotype was counted many times. V usage is TRBV11-2 and J usage is TRBJ2-1, with 10 positions matching TRBD2. V was pared by 9 bases and J by 4 bases, with 6 bases of the junction left unmatched. Germline V gene sequence: CDR1 SGHAT, CDR2 FQNNGV. The CDR3 has 14 amino acids. CDR3 DNA sequence: TGTGCCAGTAAAGGACTAGCGGATTACAATGAGCAGTTCTTC. Its translation: CASKGLADYNEQFF.

Notes on this clonotype: This may be a read error, as it is one base from a much larger clone. The chain employs TRBV5-4 and TRBJ1-5, with D unresolved. The CDR3 has 12 residues. Trimming took 3 bases from V and 9 from J, leaving 10 bases between them. Germline V gene data show CDR1 as SGHNT and CDR2 as YYREEE (reference sequence). CDR3 nucleotides: TGTGCCAGCAGCTACGCCGTTCGGCCCCAGCATTTT. Translating it yields CASSYAVRPQHF.

Only a few counts were recorded for this clonotype. CDR3 sequence reads: CSAETGYNEQFF. In nucleotides, the CDR3 is TGCAGCGCCGAGACAGGGTACAATGAGCAGTTCTTC. The gene calls are TRBV29-1 and TRBJ2-1; the match to TRBD1 covers 7 bases. Unmatched junction bases numbered 4, after V lost 7 bases and J lost 4 bases. The CDR3 is 12 residues long. Looked up from germline, CDR1 is SQVTM and CDR2 is ANQGSEA.

In this sample, this clonotype turned up many times. The chain employs TRBV5-1 and TRBJ2-5; D is ambiguous. The CDR3 is made up of 12 amino acids. V was clipped by 2 bases and J by 4 bases, with 6 bases between them. Germline V CDR1 and CDR2: SGHRS, YFSETQ. The CDR3 nucleotides are TGCGCCAGCAGCTTTTCACGAGAGACCCAGTACTTC. Protein: CASSFSRETQYF. Looking up the rest from reference TRBV5-1 and TRBJ2-5 gives the full variable domain: KAGVTQTPRYLIKTRGQQVTLSCSPISGHRSVSWYQQTPGQGLQFLFEYFSETQRNKGNFPGRFSGRQFSNSRSEMNVSTLELGDSALYLCASSFSRETQYFGPGTRLLVL.

The sample holds many counts of this clonotype. The chain combines TRBV24-1 with TRBJ2-3; 8 bases are shared with TRBD1. Per germline, CDR1 KGHDR and CDR2 SFDVKD. The CDR3 is 16 amino acids. V shed 7 bases and J 2 bases; nucleotides not matched to a gene: 10. The CDR3 here is CATSRPGQAFTDTQYF. As DNA, the CDR3 is TGTGCCACCAGCCGCCCGGGACAGGCTTTCACAGATACGCAGTATTTT.

This clonotype was seen at least ten times. This sequence joins TRBV3-1 and TRBJ2-3, with 9 bases that match TRBD1. V was clipped by 7 bases and J by 6 bases; unmatched bases: 11. Looked up from germline, CDR1 is LGHDT and CDR2 is YNNKEL (reference sequence). The CDR3 totals 15 residues. CDR3 loop: CASNTGQGTIDTQYF. The CDR3 region has the DNA TGTGCCAGCAACACAGGACAGGGGACTATCGATACGCAGTATTTT.

This clonotype came up a few times. The chain is built from TRBV28 and TRBJ2-6; D might be TRBD2 (5 bases). CDR3 length equals 18 residues. The V end lost 6 bases, the J end lost 0 bases, and 18 bases lay between the germline ends. CDR1 and CDR2 (germline): MDHEN, SYDVKM. The CDR3 protein is CASSPPWGADSGANVLTF. The CDR3 DNA follows: TGTGCCAGCAGCCCCCCCTGGGGAGCGGACTCTGGGGCCAACGTCCTGACTTTC.

The chain uses TRBV27 and TRBJ2-1; no definite D call. Germline-derived CDR1 and CDR2 are MNHEY and SMNVEV (reference sequence). V lost 5 bases and J 6 bases, leaving 8 bases between the germline ends. CDR3 length equals 12 residues. CDR3 in amino acids: CASSPNPNEQFF. The CDR3 nucleotides are TGTGCCAGCAGTCCTAACCCCAATGAGCAGTTCTTC.

This clonotype was picked up many times. The genes are TRBV19 and TRBJ2-1; no reliable D call. The CDR3 is 13 amino acids. Germline CDR1 LNHDA, CDR2 SQIVND (reference sequence). Deletions cut 1 base from V and 3 bases from J, with 4 bases between. CDR3 residues: CASSIGFYNEQFF. CDR3 in DNA: TGTGCCAGTAGTATAGGGTTCTACAATGAGCAGTTCTTC.

The sample holds many counts of this clonotype. The V and J genes are TRBV2 and TRBJ1-2; D is unclear. The CDR3 spans 10 residues. Germline CDR1 and CDR2: SNHLY and FYNNEI. The V and J ends lost 7 bases and 5 bases respectively, with 5 bases between them. CDR3 residues: CASIDYGYTF. The CDR3 DNA is TGTGCCAGCATAGATTATGGCTACACCTTC.

Many counts were recorded for this clonotype. This chain links TRBV6-5 with TRBJ1-1, with TRBD1 identical over 8 bases. CDR1 and CDR2 (germline): MNHEY, SVGAGI. V was clipped by 5 bases and J by 4 bases; unmatched bases: 9. The CDR3 is 15 amino acids. The CDR3 DNA sequence: TGTGCCAGCAGTCAAGACAGGGGTCGGGTCACTGAAGCTTTCTTT. This translates into CASSQDRGRVTEAFF.

The chain combines TRBV20-1 with TRBJ1-1, with 7 bases aligning to TRBD1. Germline CDR1 reads DFQATT; CDR2 reads SNEGSKA (reference sequence). V shed 2 bases and J 3 bases; nucleotides not matched to a gene: 3. The CDR3 spans 13 residues. CDR3 DNA sequence: TGCAGTGCTAGAAAGGGGGCTGACACTGAAGCTTTCTTT. It yields the protein CSARKGADTEAFF.

This clonotype was recorded many times. The chain combines TRBV27 with TRBJ1-4, with 8 nucleotides matching TRBD1. Germline assignment: CDR1 MNHEY and CDR2 SMNVEV (reference sequence). The J segment lost 4 bases and the V segment lost 3 bases, leaving 4 bases of the junction unmatched. The CDR3 has 15 amino acids. CDR3 nucleotides: TGTGCCAGCAGTTTTGCGACAGGGGTTAATGAAAAACTGTTTTTT. This translates into CASSFATGVNEKLFF.

This clonotype occurred a few times. Here the CDR3 DNA reads TGTGCCAGCGTTGGGACAGGGGGGTCAGGAAACACCATATATTTT. Protein sequence: CASVGTGGSGNTIYF. The rearrangement uses TRBV2 and TRBJ1-3; TRBD1 agrees at 11 bases. The junction had 7 bases not matched to a gene; V was cut back by 8 bases and J by 4 bases. CDR1 is SNHLY and CDR2 is FYNNEI in the germline V gene. The CDR3 totals 15 residues.

This clonotype came up many times. V usage is TRBV24-1 and J usage is TRBJ2-3, with D possibly being TRBD1 (5 bases). CDR1 and CDR2 from the germline V gene are KGHDR and SFDVKD. The CDR3 contains 15 residues. V was clipped by 2 bases and J by 3 bases, with 11 bases between them. The CDR3 nucleotides read TGTGCCACCAGTGATTCCGGCAAGGGGACAGATACGCAGTATTTT. Translated, it gives CATSDSGKGTDTQYF.

This chain joins TRBV10-3 and TRBJ2-1, with 7 bases lining up with TRBD1. The trim removed 6 bases at V and 4 bases at J, leaving 9 bases unmatched. Germline CDR1 ENHRY, CDR2 SYGVKD. The CDR3 spans 15 residues. CDR3 residues: CAISARDSQYNEQFF. CDR3 DNA: TGTGCCATCAGCGCCCGGGACAGTCAATACAATGAGCAGTTCTTC.

V usage is TRBV18 and J usage is TRBJ1-2; the D is unclear. This CDR3 has 13 amino acids. V was cut by 6 bases and J by 6 bases, with 14 bases left in between. In germline, CDR1 is KGHSH, CDR2 LQKENI. CDR3 protein: CASSPRAEDGYTF. CDR3 in DNA: TGTGCCAGCTCTCCCCGAGCCGAGGATGGCTACACCTTC.

This clonotype was seen ten or more times. The rearrangement uses TRBV20-1 and TRBJ2-3; D possibly matches TRBD1 or TRBD2 (5 bases each). CDR3 length: 14 amino acids. Between the trimmed V and J ends, which lost 3 bases and 0 bases, there was a span of 10 bases. Per the germline V gene, CDR1 is DFQATT and CDR2 is SNEGSKA (reference sequence). The CDR3: CSASGKGSTDTQYF. CDR3 nucleotides: TGCAGTGCTAGCGGGAAGGGGAGCACAGATACGCAGTATTTT.

In its sample, this clonotype was seen many times. The rearrangement links TRBV7-2 to TRBJ1-5, with 7 bases lining up with TRBD1. CDR1 is SGHTA, CDR2 FQGNSA, per germline. This CDR3 has 15 amino acids. V gave up 4 bases and J gave up 1 base; unmatched junction bases: 4. The CDR3 DNA sequence: TGTGCCAGCAGCTCCTCAGGGGGGAGCAATCAGCCCCAGCATTTT. It yields the protein CASSSSGGSNQPQHF.

Many counts were recorded for this clonotype. The rearrangement joins TRBV7-8 to TRBJ2-7, with D perhaps TRBD2 (6 bases). The germline V gene encodes CDR1 SGHVS and CDR2 FQNEAQ. CDR3 length: 13 amino acids. Deletions cut 5 bases from V and 3 bases from J, with 11 bases between. For the CDR3, the DNA is TGTGCCAGCAGCCCCGGAGGGAACTACGAGCAGTACTTC. It translates to CASSPGGNYEQYF.

This clonotype was counted at least ten times. This chain joins TRBV20-1 and TRBJ1-2; D perhaps matches TRBD1 (6 bases). This CDR3 has 14 residues. V lost 0 bases and J 4 bases, leaving 12 bases between the germline ends. Germline lookup yields CDR1 DFQATT and CDR2 SNEGSKA (reference sequence). DNA for the CDR3: TGCAGTGCTAGAGATCAGGGGCAGGGCTATGGCTACACCTTC. As protein: CSARDQGQGYGYTF.